Shown below are 32 T cell receptor beta chains from a single sample sequenced in a study of blood T cell repertoires in COVID-19. The assay was immunoSEQ multiplex PCR, and TCRdb's table has in-frame clones only and misses some. Of over 150,000 clones listed, around nine tenths were seen once; the top ten hold approximately 10%. Sequencing was done on a sample of peripheral blood. These receptors were obtained from a woman in her 70s with COVID-19, enrolled during active disease.

In the case of this clone: Other nucleotide sequences in the sample specify the same CDR3. The chain employs TRBV18 and TRBJ1-1; D unresolved. The CDR3 covers 13 residues. V lost 3 bases, J lost 3 bases, and 8 bases lay in between. The germline gives CDR1 KGHSH, CDR2 LQKENI. The CDR3 loop reads CASSPGRDTEAFF. CDR3 sequence (DNA): TGTGCCAGCTCACCGGGCCGAGACACTGAAGCTTTCTTT.

The chain uses TRBV19 and TRBJ2-7; D is possibly TRBD1 (6 bases). Trimming removed 9 bases from V and 1 base from J, with 19 bases in between. CDR1 is LNHDA, CDR2 SQIVND, per germline (reference sequence). This CDR3 is built from 15 residues. The CDR3 spells CASLGPGQFSYEQYF. The CDR3 nucleotides read TGTGCCAGCTTGGGACCGGGACAATTTTCCTACGAGCAGTACTTC.

This clone was counted a single time. The chain employs TRBV28 and TRBJ1-3; D is unresolved. Germline CDR1 and CDR2: MDHEN and SYDVKM. This CDR3 has 17 amino acids. Trimming pared 5 bases from V and 2 bases from J, leaving 19 bases between. CDR3 in amino acids: CASSPSRSVSAGNTIYF. In DNA, the CDR3 is TGTGCCAGCAGTCCATCTCGGTCCGTGTCTGCTGGAAACACCATATATTTT.

J is TRBJ1-6 and V is TRBV2; D is perhaps TRBD1 (6 bases). The V end was cut by 3 bases, the J end by 7 bases, with 7 bases between. Germline V gene sequence: CDR1 SNHLY, CDR2 FYNNEI. The CDR3 has 13 residues. The chain's CDR3 is CASSDQGNSPLHF. CDR3 DNA sequence: TGTGCCAGCAGTGACCAGGGGAATTCACCCCTCCACTTT.

CDR3 loop: CASRPGWGANEKLFF. CDR3 in DNA: TGTGCCAGCCGTCCGGGGTGGGGGGCTAATGAAAAACTGTTTTTT. The chain links TRBV6-5 to TRBJ1-4, with D perhaps TRBD1 (5 bases). There are 15 residues in the CDR3. The germline V gene encodes CDR1 MNHEY and CDR2 SVGAGI. Trimming removed 8 bases at V and 3 bases at J, with 16 bases between.

The V gene is TRBV28, the J gene TRBJ1-3; D perhaps matches TRBD1 (6 bases). This CDR3 spans 15 amino acids. CDR1 MDHEN and CDR2 SYDVKM come from the germline V gene. Trimming took 5 bases from V and 0 from J, leaving 11 bases between them. The CDR3 region is CASSLGDNSGNTIYF. The CDR3 DNA reads TGTGCCAGCAGTCTGGGGGACAACTCTGGAAACACCATATATTTT.

This chain links TRBV6-5 with TRBJ2-2, with 8 bases that match TRBD1. CDR1 is MNHEY and CDR2 is SVGAGI in the germline V gene. This CDR3 has 14 residues. With V trimmed by 6 bases and J by 4 bases, 4 bases remained unmatched. The CDR3, as DNA: TGTGCCAGCAGCTCAGGGGGCAGCACCGGGGAGCTGTTTTTT. Encoded protein: CASSSGGSTGELFF.

In this sample, this clone turned up a few times. V and J are TRBV5-1 and TRBJ1-2, with D hard to call. The V end was cut by 0 bases, the J end by 4 bases, with 13 bases between. The germline V gene has CDR1 SGHRS and CDR2 YFSETQ. This CDR3 has 15 amino acids. The CDR3 DNA is TGCGCCAGCAGCTTGGAGCCGACACTCTCCTATGGCTACACCTTC. It translates to CASSLEPTLSYGYTF.

This clone has just one count. The chain joins TRBV3-1 (or the pseudogene TRBV3-2) to TRBJ1-5, with D possibly being TRBD1 (6 bases). From germline, CDR1 is LGHDT and CDR2 YNNKEL (reference sequence). The CDR3 consists of 18 residues. V was clipped by 1 base and J by 5 bases, with 21 bases between them. The CDR3 DNA follows: TGTGCCAGCAGCCAAGCCAAAGGGGGTGCCCCTGGGGATCAGCCCCAGCATTTT. It yields the protein CASSQAKGGAPGDQPQHF.

The V gene is TRBV5-5, the J gene TRBJ2-5, with D possibly TRBD2 on 6 matching bases. Per the germline V gene, CDR1 is SGHKS and CDR2 is YYEKEE (reference sequence). V lost 2 bases and J lost 2, with 10 bases in between. The CDR3 consists of 14 residues. CDR3 nucleotides: TGTGCCAGCAGCTTCGGAGGGCAACAAGAGACCCAGTACTTC. Protein product: CASSFGGQQETQYF.

This sequence joins TRBV5-1 and TRBJ1-1; unclear D gene. V lost 4 bases, J lost 5 bases, and 15 bases lay in between. Per germline, CDR1 SGHRS and CDR2 YFSETQ. The CDR3 length is 14 residues. The CDR3 loop is CASSPDSRGTEAFF. In nucleotides, the CDR3 is TGCGCCAGCAGCCCTGACTCTCGAGGGACTGAAGCTTTCTTT.

The chain recombines TRBV11-2 with TRBJ2-7, with a weak D call TRBD2 (5 bases). The CDR3 consists of 14 residues. Between the trimmed V and J ends, which lost 4 bases and 3 bases, there was a span of 13 bases. Germline CDR1 SGHAT, CDR2 FQNNGV. The CDR3 is CASSSAGFHYEQYF. In DNA, the CDR3 is TGTGCCAGCAGCTCGGCGGGCTTCCACTACGAGCAGTACTTC.

The rearrangement links TRBV5-4 to TRBJ1-3; the match to TRBD1 covers 7 bases. Unmatched junction bases numbered 9, after V lost 2 bases and J lost 4 bases. There are 16 residues in the CDR3. Per germline, CDR1 SGHNT and CDR2 YYREEE (reference sequence). This CDR3 is CASSFQGGISGNTIYF. CDR3 sequence (DNA): TGTGCCAGCAGCTTCCAGGGGGGTATTTCAGGAAACACCATATATTTT.

The V call is TRBV19, the J call TRBJ2-1, with D tentatively TRBD1 (6 bases). Between the trimmed V and J ends, which lost 6 bases and 6 bases, there was a span of 15 bases. Germline values: CDR1 LNHDA, CDR2 SQIVND (reference sequence). This CDR3 spans 14 amino acids. The CDR3 reads CASSGQSSPNEQFF. The CDR3 DNA reads as TGTGCCAGTAGCGGACAGTCCTCTCCCAATGAGCAGTTCTTC.

The V and J genes are TRBV25-1 and TRBJ1-4, with D uncertain. This CDR3 region has 15 residues. Germline-derived CDR1 and CDR2 are MGHDK and SYGVNS. V gave up 3 bases and J gave up 0 bases, with 8 bases separating them. This CDR3 is CASSDHSPTNEKLFF. DNA of the CDR3: TGTGCCAGCAGTGATCACAGCCCAACTAATGAAAAACTGTTTTTT. Full variable domain (rest looked up from reference TRBV25-1 and TRBJ1-4): EADIYQTPRYLVIGTGKKITLECSQTMGHDKMYWYQQDPGMELHLIHYSYGVNSTEKGDLSSESTVSRIRTEHFPLTLESARPSHTSQYLCASSDHSPTNEKLFFGSGTQLSVL.

The V gene is TRBV11-2, the J gene TRBJ2-5; 8 bases agree with TRBD2. Germline V gene lookup returns CDR1 SGHAT and CDR2 FQNNGV. This CDR3 spans 14 amino acids. Trimming at V came to 5 bases and at J to 6 bases, leaving 8 bases not matched to a gene. CDR3 DNA: TGTGCCAGCAGCCGCGGACTAGCTTCGAAGACCCAGTACTTC. Translating it yields CASSRGLASKTQYF.

The chain carries TRBV6-5 and TRBJ1-6; D gene uncertain. The germline V and J ends were trimmed by 6 bases and 2 bases, with 11 bases remaining between them. This CDR3 spans 15 amino acids. Germline loops: CDR1 MNHEY, CDR2 SVGAGI. DNA of the CDR3: TGTGCCAGCAGCCCGACGACACCCTATAATTCACCCCTCCACTTT. Its translation: CASSPTTPYNSPLHF.

The chain joins TRBV4-1 to TRBJ2-1; D perhaps matches TRBD2 (6 bases). Germline CDR1 MGHRA, CDR2 YSYEKL. Trimming shortened V by 0 bases and J by 3 bases, and 12 bases separated the two germline ends. The CDR3 length is 16 residues. The CDR3 spells CASSQDMGGYYNEQFF. As DNA, the CDR3 is TGCGCCAGCAGCCAAGATATGGGGGGTTACTACAATGAGCAGTTCTTC.

The chain carries TRBV15 and TRBJ2-7; TRBD2 is a possible D gene (7 bases). This CDR3 has 16 residues. Germline-derived CDR1 and CDR2 are LNHNV and YYDKDF (reference sequence). Trimming pared 3 bases from V and 0 bases from J, leaving 15 bases between. CDR3 sequence: CATSRRGGANSYEQYF. The CDR3, as DNA: TGTGCCACCAGCAGGAGGGGGGGGGCAAACTCCTACGAGCAGTACTTC.

The V and J genes are TRBV3-1 (or the pseudogene TRBV3-2) and TRBJ1-1, with 9 nucleotides matching TRBD1. V shed 5 bases and J 1 base; nucleotides not matched to a gene: 5. The germline V gene encodes CDR1 LGHDT and CDR2 YNNKEL (reference sequence). The CDR3 sequence is 15 residues long. In DNA form, the CDR3 reads TGTGCCAGCAGCTTGGGACAGGGCCGGAACACTGAAGCTTTCTTT. It translates to CASSLGQGRNTEAFF.

The chain links TRBV28 to TRBJ1-5, with 10 nucleotides matching TRBD1. This CDR3 is built from 16 residues. Looked up from germline, CDR1 is MDHEN and CDR2 is SYDVKM. J lost 7 bases, V lost 6 bases, and 12 bases had no gene match. In DNA form, the CDR3 reads TGTGCCAGCAGGCCCACGGACAGGGGGGGAAGCCAGCCCCAGCATTTT. It codes for CASRPTDRGGSQPQHF.

The chain employs TRBV27 and TRBJ1-5; TRBD1 aligns across 7 bases. Germline-derived CDR1 and CDR2 are MNHEY and SMNVEV (reference sequence). Germline trimming cut 5 bases from V and 0 bases from J; bases unmatched to any gene: 4. CDR3 length: 15 residues. The CDR3 DNA reads TGTGCCAGCAGTCCGGGACAGCATAGCAATCAGCCCCAGCATTTT. This codes for CASSPGQHSNQPQHF.

The chain combines TRBV7-2 with TRBJ1-2; 7 nucleotides line up with TRBD1. From germline, CDR1 is SGHTA and CDR2 FQGNSA. This CDR3 is 18 amino acids long. V dropped 2 bases and J dropped 7; count of bases not matched to a gene: 19. The CDR3, as DNA: TGTGCCAGCAGCTTACCGCAGGTCCCGGACAGGCGTCGGGTTGGCTACACCTTC. Amino acid sequence: CASSLPQVPDRRRVGYTF.

This rearrangement joins TRBV29-1 to TRBJ2-3; D possibly corresponds to TRBD2 (6 bases). The CDR3 loop spans 13 amino acids. V was clipped by 1 base and J by 5 bases, with 10 bases between them. Germline V CDR1 and CDR2: SQVTM, ANQGSEA. In nucleotides, the CDR3 is TGCAGCGTTGAAGTGGAGGGTTTAGATACGCAGTATTTT. This translates into CSVEVEGLDTQYF.

The chain couples TRBV5-6 to TRBJ1-3, with unresolved D. Germline-derived CDR1 and CDR2 are SGHDT and YYEEEE. V was clipped by 0 bases and J by 0 bases, with 7 bases between them. The CDR3 consists of 15 residues. The CDR3 DNA reads TGTGCCAGCAGCTTGGGCCCGGGCTCTGGAAACACCATATATTTT. Amino acid sequence: CASSLGPGSGNTIYF. Based on the CDR3 plus reference TRBV5-6 and TRBJ1-3, the full variable domain is DAGVTQSPTHLIKTRGQQVTLRCSPKSGHDTVSWYQQALGQGPQFIFQYYEEEERQRGNFPDRFSGHQFPNYSSELNVNALLLGDSALYLCASSLGPGSGNTIYFGEGSWLTVV.

The rearrangement links TRBV5-6 to TRBJ1-4; 7 nucleotides line up with TRBD1. The trim removed 4 bases at V and 7 bases at J, leaving 7 bases unmatched. The CDR3 length is 14 residues. Germline values: CDR1 SGHDT, CDR2 YYEEEE. Here the CDR3 DNA reads TGTGCCAGCAGCCGGACAGGTATCGGTGAAAAACTGTTTTTT. Translation: CASSRTGIGEKLFF.

The chain links TRBV7-9 to TRBJ1-2; the match to TRBD1 covers 9 bases. The CDR3 runs to 15 residues. V lost 7 bases to trimming and J lost 0 bases; unmatched junction nucleotides: 6. CDR1 is SEHNR and CDR2 is FQNEAQ in the germline V gene (reference sequence). The CDR3 reads CASIRTGDPNYGYTF. The CDR3 DNA sequence: TGTGCCAGCATCCGGACAGGGGATCCTAACTATGGCTACACCTTC.

The table lists this clone with a count of one. The genes are TRBV11-2 and TRBJ2-2; 8 bases match TRBD1. The CDR3 contains 16 residues. CDR1 is SGHAT and CDR2 is FQNNGV in the germline V gene. The ends lost 5 bases at V and 3 bases at J; junction bases unmatched: 8. The CDR3 here is CASSARTGSYTGELFF. The CDR3, as DNA: TGTGCCAGCAGCGCGCGGACAGGGTCTTACACCGGGGAGCTGTTTTTT.

The V and J genes are TRBV10-2 and TRBJ2-2; TRBD2 matches at 15 bases. Trimming cost V 2 bases and J 1 base; bases outside gene matches: 5. The CDR3 length is 19 residues. The V gene's germline CDR1 is WSHSY and CDR2 SAAADI. This CDR3 is CASSEPGTSGGQNTGELFF. DNA of the CDR3: TGCGCCAGCAGTGAGCCCGGGACTAGCGGGGGGCAGAACACCGGGGAGCTGTTTTTT.

V usage is TRBV2 and J usage is TRBJ2-3, with 11 bases that match TRBD1. The germline gives CDR1 SNHLY, CDR2 FYNNEI. The CDR3 consists of 19 residues. Losses at the gene ends were 2 bases for V and 5 bases for J; bases not matched to a gene: 15. The CDR3 is CASSESQLPGQGGGDTQYF. The CDR3 DNA is TGTGCCAGCAGTGAATCGCAGCTTCCGGGACAGGGGGGTGGAGATACGCAGTATTTT.

The rearrangement joins TRBV7-3 to TRBJ2-1; TRBD1 matches 10 bases. After removal of 2 bases from V and 7 bases from J, the junction contained 5 bases not matched to a gene. Germline V gene data show CDR1 as SGHTA and CDR2 as FQGTGA. CDR3 length: 15 amino acids. CDR3 nucleotides: TGTGCCAGCAGCTTAGGACAGGGGGTCCAGAATGAGCAGTTCTTC. Translating gives CASSLGQGVQNEQFF.

The chain is built from TRBV7-9 and TRBJ2-7; possible D gene TRBD1, 5 bases. The V gene's germline CDR1 is SEHNR and CDR2 FQNEAQ (reference sequence). Trimming cost V 5 bases and J 5 bases, with 16 bases left between them. This CDR3 region has 14 residues. In DNA form, the CDR3 reads TGTGCCAGCAGCCCAAACCCGGGCAGGGACGAGCAGTACTTC. Its protein product is CASSPNPGRDEQYF.